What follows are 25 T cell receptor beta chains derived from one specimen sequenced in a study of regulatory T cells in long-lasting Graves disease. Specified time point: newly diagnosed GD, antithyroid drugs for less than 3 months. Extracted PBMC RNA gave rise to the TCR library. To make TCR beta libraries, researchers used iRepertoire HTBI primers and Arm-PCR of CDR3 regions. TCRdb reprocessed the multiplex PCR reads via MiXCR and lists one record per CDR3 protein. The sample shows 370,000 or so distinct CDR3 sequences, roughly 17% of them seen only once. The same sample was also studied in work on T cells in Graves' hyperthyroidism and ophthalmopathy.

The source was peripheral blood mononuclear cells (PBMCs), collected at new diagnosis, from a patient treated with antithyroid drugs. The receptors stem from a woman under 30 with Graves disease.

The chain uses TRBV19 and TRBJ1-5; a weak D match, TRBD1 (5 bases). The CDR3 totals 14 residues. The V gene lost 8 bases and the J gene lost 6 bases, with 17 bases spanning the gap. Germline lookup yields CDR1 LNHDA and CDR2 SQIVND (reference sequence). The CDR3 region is CASARDVGGQPQHF. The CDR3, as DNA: TGTGCCAGTGCTCGGGACGTCGGTGGTCAGCCCCAGCATTTT.

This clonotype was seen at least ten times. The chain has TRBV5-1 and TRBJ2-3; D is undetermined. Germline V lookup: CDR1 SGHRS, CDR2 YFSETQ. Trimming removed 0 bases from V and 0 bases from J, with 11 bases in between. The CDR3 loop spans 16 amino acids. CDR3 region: CASSLEGIPSTDTQYF. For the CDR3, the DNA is TGCGCCAGCAGCTTGGAAGGGATTCCTAGCACAGATACGCAGTATTTT.

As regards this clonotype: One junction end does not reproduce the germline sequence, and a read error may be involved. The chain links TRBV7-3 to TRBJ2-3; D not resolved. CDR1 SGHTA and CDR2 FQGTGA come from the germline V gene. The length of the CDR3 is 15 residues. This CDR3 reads CASSLTRHHTDTLYF. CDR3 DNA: TGTGCCAGCAGCTTAACCCGGCACCACACAGATACGCTGTATTTT.

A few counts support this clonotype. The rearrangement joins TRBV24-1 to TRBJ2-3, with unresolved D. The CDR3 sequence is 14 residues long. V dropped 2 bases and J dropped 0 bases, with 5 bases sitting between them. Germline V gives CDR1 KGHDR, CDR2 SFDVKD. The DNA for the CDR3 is TGTGCCACCAGTGATTCACCTAGCACAGATACGCAGTATTTT. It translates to CATSDSPSTDTQYF.

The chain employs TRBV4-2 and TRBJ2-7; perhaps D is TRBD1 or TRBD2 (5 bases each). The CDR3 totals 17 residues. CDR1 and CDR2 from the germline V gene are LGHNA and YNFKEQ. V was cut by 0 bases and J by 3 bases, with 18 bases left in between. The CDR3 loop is CASSQDRGAHRFYEQYF. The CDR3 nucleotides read TGTGCCAGCAGCCAAGATAGGGGAGCCCACCGCTTCTACGAGCAGTACTTC.

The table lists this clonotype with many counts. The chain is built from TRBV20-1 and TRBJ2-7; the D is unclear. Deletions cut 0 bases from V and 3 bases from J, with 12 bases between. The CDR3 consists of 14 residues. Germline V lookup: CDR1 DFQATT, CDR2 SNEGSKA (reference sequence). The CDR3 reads CSARDILSLYEQYF. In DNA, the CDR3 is TGCAGTGCTAGAGATATACTATCACTCTACGAGCAGTACTTC.

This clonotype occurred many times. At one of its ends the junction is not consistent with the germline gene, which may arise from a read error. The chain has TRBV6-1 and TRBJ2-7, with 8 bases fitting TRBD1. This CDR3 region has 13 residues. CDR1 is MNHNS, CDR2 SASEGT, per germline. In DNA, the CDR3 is TGTGCCAGCAAGACTAACCAGGGGGCGCGATCGTCCTTC. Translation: CASKTNQGARSSF.

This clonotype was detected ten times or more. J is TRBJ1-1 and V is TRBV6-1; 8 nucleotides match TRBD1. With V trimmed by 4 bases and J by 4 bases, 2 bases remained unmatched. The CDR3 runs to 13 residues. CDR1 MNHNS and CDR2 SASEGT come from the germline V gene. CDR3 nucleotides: TGTGCCAGCAGTGCGGACAGGGTCACTGAAGCTTTCTTT. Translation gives CASSADRVTEAFF.

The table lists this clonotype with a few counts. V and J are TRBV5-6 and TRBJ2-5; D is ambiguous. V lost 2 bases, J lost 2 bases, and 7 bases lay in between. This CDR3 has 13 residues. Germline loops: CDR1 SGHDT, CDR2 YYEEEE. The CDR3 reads CASSFNRQETQYF. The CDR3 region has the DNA TGTGCCAGCAGCTTCAATCGACAAGAGACCCAGTACTTC. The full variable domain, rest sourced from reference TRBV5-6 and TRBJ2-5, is DAGVTQSPTHLIKTRGQQVTLRCSPKSGHDTVSWYQQALGQGPQFIFQYYEEEERQRGNFPDRFSGHQFPNYSSELNVNALLLGDSALYLCASSFNRQETQYFGPGTRLLVL.

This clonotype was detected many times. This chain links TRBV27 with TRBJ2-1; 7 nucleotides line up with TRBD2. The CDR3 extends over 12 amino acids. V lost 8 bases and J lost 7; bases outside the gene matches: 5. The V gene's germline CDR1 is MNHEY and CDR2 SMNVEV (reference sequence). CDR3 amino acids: CASGGGRNEQFF. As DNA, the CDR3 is TGTGCCAGCGGGGGAGGGAGGAATGAGCAGTTCTTC.

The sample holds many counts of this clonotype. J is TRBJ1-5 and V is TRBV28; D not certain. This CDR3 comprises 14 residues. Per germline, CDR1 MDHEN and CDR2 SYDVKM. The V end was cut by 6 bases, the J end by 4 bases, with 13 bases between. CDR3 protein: CASRDRPNNQPQHF. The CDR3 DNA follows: TGTGCCAGCAGAGATAGACCGAATAATCAGCCCCAGCATTTT.

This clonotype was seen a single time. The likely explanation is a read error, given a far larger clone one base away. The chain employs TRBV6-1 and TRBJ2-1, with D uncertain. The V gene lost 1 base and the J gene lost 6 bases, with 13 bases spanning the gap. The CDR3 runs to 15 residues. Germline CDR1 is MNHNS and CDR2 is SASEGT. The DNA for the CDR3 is TGTGCCAGCAGTGAAGGCGGCGGACCCTGCAATGAGCAGTTCTTC. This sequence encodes CASSEGGGPCNEQFF.

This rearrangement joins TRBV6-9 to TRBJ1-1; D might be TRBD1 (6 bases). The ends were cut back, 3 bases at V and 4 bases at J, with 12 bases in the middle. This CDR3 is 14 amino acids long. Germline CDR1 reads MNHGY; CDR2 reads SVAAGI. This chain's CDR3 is CASSYNRETTEAFF. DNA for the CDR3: TGTGCCAGCAGTTACAACAGGGAGACCACTGAAGCTTTCTTT.

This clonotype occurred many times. DNA for the CDR3: TGCGCCAGCAGTGAAGGGAATAGGGCCTATGGCTACACCTTC. Its protein product is CASSEGNRAYGYTF. The chain is built from TRBV10-1 and TRBJ1-2, with unresolved D. The CDR3 length is 14 residues. Germline V gives CDR1 WNHNN, CDR2 SYGVQD (reference sequence). With 3 bases removed from V and 4 bases from J, the gap between germline ends came to 12 bases.

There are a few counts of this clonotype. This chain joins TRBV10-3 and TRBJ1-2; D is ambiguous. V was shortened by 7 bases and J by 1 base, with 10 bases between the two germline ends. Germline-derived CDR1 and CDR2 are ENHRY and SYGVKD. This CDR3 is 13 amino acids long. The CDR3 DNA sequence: TGTGCCATCAAAGCCTTGGGTAACTATGGCTACACCTTC. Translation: CAIKALGNYGYTF.

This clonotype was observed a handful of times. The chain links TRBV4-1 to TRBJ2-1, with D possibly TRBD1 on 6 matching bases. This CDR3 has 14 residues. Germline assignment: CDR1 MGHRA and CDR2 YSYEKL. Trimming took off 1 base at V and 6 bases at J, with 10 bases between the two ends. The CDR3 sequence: CASSQGGGGNEQFF. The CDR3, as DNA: TGCGCCAGCAGCCAAGGAGGGGGTGGCAATGAGCAGTTCTTC.

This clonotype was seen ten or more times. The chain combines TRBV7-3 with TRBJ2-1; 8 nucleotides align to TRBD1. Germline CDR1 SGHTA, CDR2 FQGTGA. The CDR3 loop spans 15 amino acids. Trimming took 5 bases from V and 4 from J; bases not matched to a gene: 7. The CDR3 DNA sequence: TGTGCCAGCAGCCCGCAGAGGACAGGGTACAATGAGCAGTTCTTC. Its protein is CASSPQRTGYNEQFF.

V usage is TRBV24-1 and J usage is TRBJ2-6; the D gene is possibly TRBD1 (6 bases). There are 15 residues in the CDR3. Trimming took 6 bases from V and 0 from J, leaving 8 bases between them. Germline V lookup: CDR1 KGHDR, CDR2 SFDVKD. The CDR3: CATSLGGSGANVLTF. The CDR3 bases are TGTGCCACCAGTCTAGGGGGCTCTGGGGCCAACGTCCTGACTTTC.

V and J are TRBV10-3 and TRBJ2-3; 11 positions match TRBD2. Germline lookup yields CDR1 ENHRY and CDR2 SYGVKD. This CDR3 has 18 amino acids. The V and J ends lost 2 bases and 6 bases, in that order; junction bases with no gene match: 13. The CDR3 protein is CAISETGASGGPPDTQYF. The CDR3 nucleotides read TGTGCCATCAGTGAGACCGGGGCTAGCGGGGGGCCCCCCGATACGCAGTATTTT.

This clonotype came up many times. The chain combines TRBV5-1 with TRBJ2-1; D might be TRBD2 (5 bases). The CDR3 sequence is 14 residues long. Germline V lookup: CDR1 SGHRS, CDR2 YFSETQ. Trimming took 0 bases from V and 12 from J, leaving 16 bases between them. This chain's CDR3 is CASSLAKGDRSQFF. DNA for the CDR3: TGCGCCAGCAGCTTGGCCAAGGGAGACCGGTCGCAGTTCTTC.

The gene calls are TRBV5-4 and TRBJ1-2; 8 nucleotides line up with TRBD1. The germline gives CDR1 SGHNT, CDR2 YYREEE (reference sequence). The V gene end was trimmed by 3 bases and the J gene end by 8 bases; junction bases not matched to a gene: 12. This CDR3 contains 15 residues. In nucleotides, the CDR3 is TGTGCCAGCAGCTCTGGCGCGGGACAGGAATACGGCTACACCTTC. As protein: CASSSGAGQEYGYTF.

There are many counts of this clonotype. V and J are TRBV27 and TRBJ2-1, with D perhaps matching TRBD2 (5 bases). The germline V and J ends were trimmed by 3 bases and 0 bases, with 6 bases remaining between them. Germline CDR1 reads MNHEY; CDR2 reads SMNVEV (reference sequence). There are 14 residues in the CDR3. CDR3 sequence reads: CASSLSGSYNEQFF. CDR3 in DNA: TGTGCCAGCAGTTTGAGCGGCTCCTACAATGAGCAGTTCTTC.

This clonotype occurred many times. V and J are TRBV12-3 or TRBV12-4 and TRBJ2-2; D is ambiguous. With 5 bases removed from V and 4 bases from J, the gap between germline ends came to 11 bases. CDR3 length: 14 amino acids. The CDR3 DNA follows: TGTGCCAGCAGTACCCGAGACCGCACCGGGGAGCTGTTTTTT. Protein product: CASSTRDRTGELFF.

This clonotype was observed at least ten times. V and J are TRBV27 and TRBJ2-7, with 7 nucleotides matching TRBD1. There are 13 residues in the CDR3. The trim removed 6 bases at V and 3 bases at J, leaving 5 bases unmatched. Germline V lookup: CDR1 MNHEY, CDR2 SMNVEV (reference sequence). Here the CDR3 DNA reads TGTGCCAGCAGCCTGGGACAGATCTACGAGCAGTACTTC. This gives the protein CASSLGQIYEQYF.

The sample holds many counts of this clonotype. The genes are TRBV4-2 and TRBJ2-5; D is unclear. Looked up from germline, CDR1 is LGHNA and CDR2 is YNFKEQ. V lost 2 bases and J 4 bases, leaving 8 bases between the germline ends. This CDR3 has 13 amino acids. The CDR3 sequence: CASSQRATETQYF. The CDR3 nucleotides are TGTGCCAGCAGCCAAAGAGCGACAGAGACCCAGTACTTC.